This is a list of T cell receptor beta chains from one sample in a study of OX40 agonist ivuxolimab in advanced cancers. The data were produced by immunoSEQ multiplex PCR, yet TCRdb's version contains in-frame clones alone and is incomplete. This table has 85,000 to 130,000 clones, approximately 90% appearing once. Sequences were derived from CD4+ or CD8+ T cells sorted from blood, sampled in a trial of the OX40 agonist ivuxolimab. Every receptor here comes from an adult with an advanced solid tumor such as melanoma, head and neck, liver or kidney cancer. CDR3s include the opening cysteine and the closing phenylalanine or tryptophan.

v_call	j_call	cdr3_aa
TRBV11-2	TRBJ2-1	CASSRTSGTSGRARNEQFF
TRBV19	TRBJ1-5	CASSIGGGRALNQPQHF
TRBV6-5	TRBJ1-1	CASSTQGWAEAFF
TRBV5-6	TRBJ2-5	CATYPQGEEETQYF
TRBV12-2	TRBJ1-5	CASRLGNIQGVWQPQHF
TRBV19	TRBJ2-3	CASSGVAGTDTQYF
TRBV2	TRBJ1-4	CASSRGGANEKLFF
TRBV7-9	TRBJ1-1	CASSFTVNTEAFF
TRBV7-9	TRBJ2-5	CASSLLQGETQYF
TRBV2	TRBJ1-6	CASSEWQSPLHF
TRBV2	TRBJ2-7	CASKPLRQVVHEQYF
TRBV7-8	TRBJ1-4	CASTRKIHSGTATNEKLFF
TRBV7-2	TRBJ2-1	CASSLATSGYNEQFF
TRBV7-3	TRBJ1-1	CASSLFGPGTNTEAFF
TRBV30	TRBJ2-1	CAWRGQVNEQFF
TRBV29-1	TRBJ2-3	CSVSRGLGTDTQYF
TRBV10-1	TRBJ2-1	CASRRLAGGKDNNEQFF
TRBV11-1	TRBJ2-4	CASSVPENIQYF
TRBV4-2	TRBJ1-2	CASSQDSNSAYGYTF
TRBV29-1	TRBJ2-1	CSVRTSGRVNEQFF
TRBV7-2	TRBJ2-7	CASSWTSGSYGVEQYF
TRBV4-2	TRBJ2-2	CASSQDQLAENTGELFF
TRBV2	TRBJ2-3	CASSAAGLVIDTQYF